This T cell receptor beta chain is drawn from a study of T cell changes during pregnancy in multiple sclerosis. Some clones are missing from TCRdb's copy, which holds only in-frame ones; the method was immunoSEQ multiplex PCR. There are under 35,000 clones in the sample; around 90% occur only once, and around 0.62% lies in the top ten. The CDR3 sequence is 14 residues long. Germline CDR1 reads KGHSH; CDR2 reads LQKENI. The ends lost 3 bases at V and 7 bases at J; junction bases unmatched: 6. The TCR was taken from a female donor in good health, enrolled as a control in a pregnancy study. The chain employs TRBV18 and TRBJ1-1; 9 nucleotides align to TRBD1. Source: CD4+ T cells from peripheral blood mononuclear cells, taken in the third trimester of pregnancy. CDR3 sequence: CASSPVGQGLEAFF. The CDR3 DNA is TGTGCCAGCTCACCGGTGGGACAGGGACTTGAAGCTTTCTTT.